The present T cell receptor beta chain was sequenced within a study of regulatory T cells in long-lasting Graves disease. Time point noted: newly diagnosed GD, antithyroid drugs for less than 3 months. PBMC-extracted RNA yielded the TCR library. Per the germline V gene, CDR1 is SQVTM and CDR2 is ANQGSEA. CDR3 size: 13 residues. The J segment lost 5 bases and the V segment lost 7 bases, leaving 4 bases of the junction unmatched. Arm-PCR with iRepertoire HTBI primers amplified the CDR3 regions for these TCR beta libraries. TCRdb reprocessed the multiplex PCR reads with MiXCR, giving one entry per CDR3 protein. The data hold 350,000 to 450,000 distinct CDR3 sequences, with about 10% observed a single time. This clonotype was detected many times. The sample was also linked to a second study, of T cells in Graves' hyperthyroidism and ophthalmopathy. From that paper: Researchers ran a first-round RT-PCR on the TCR CDR3 using the HTBI primer set.

Here the sequenced sample was peripheral blood mononuclear cells (PBMCs), taken at new diagnosis, from a patient treated with antithyroid drugs. The gene calls are TRBV29-1 and TRBJ2-2, with 10 bases matching TRBD1. The TCR was taken from a woman under 30 with Graves disease. CDR3 in DNA: TGCAGCGCGGACAGGGGGTGGACCGGGGAGCTGTTTTTT. Translation gives CSADRGWTGELFF.